Following are 14 T cell receptor beta chains from one sample sequenced in a study of T cell responses to AZD1222 COVID-19 vaccine. Assay used: immunoSEQ multiplex PCR; TCRdb lists only in-frame clones, some missing. The top ten hold around 1.8% of the sample, which has about 150,000 clones, approximately 91% seen once. This specimen was peripheral blood, taken 28 days after the second AZD1222 dose. These receptor sequences come from an adult who received the AZD1222 COVID-19 vaccine.

This chain uses TRBV27 with TRBJ2-2; D possibly corresponds to TRBD2 (5 bases). Trimming shortened V by 0 bases and J by 5 bases, and 7 bases separated the two germline ends. The CDR3 length is 14 residues. CDR1 and CDR2 from the germline V gene are MNHEY and SMNVEV (reference sequence). The CDR3 sequence is CASSLSAGTGELFF. As DNA, the CDR3 is TGTGCCAGCAGTTTATCCGCGGGTACCGGGGAGCTGTTTTTT.

The J gene is TRBJ1-6, the V gene TRBV6-6; D might be TRBD1 (6 bases). Germline lookup yields CDR1 MNHNY and CDR2 SVGAGI (reference sequence). Deletions cut 7 bases from V and 5 bases from J, with 15 bases between. The CDR3 consists of 15 residues. CDR3 amino acids: CASIRSQGDNSPLHF. Here the CDR3 DNA reads TGTGCCAGCATAAGATCACAGGGCGATAATTCACCCCTCCACTTT.

This chain connects TRBV6-5 to TRBJ1-1; possibly TRBD1 for D (5 bases). The V gene lost 2 bases and the J gene lost 9 bases, with 16 bases spanning the gap. CDR3 size: 14 residues. Germline assignment: CDR1 MNHEY and CDR2 SVGAGI. Here the CDR3 DNA reads TGTGCCAGCAGTTACCTGCGGACAAAAAGAAAAGCTTTCTTT. Translated: CASSYLRTKRKAFF.

The chain employs TRBV6-5 and TRBJ2-1; the D gene is possibly TRBD1 (5 bases). V was cut by 0 bases and J by 0 bases, with 9 bases left in between. Germline loops: CDR1 MNHEY, CDR2 SVGAGI. This CDR3 has 16 residues. DNA for the CDR3: TGTGCCAGCAGTTACTCGGGGCCCCGCTCCTACAATGAGCAGTTCTTC. It translates to CASSYSGPRSYNEQFF.

J is TRBJ2-2 and V is TRBV5-4, with 7 bases lining up with TRBD1. Germline V lookup: CDR1 SGHNT, CDR2 YYREEE (reference sequence). The CDR3 runs to 15 residues. V gave up 0 bases and J gave up 7 bases; unmatched junction bases: 6. CDR3 sequence reads: CASSLGSDRHGELFF. DNA for the CDR3: TGTGCCAGCAGCTTGGGGTCGGACAGGCACGGGGAGCTGTTTTTT. The full variable domain, rest sourced from reference TRBV5-4 and TRBJ2-2, is ETGVTQSPTHLIKTRGQQVTLRCSSQSGHNTVSWYQQALGQGPQFIFQYYREEENGRGNFPPRFSGLQFPNYSSELNVNALELDDSALYLCASSLGSDRHGELFFGEGSRLTVL.

V is TRBV7-9 and J is TRBJ2-7, with 8 nucleotides matching TRBD1. Germline trimming cut 2 bases from V and 1 base from J; bases unmatched to any gene: 13. The CDR3 sequence is 18 residues long. Germline V gene sequence: CDR1 SEHNR, CDR2 FQNEAQ (reference sequence). In nucleotides, the CDR3 is TGTGCCAGCAGCTTACGGTTGGAAGTGGACAGGGCGTCCTACGAGCAGTACTTC. Protein product: CASSLRLEVDRASYEQYF.

This sequence joins TRBV2 and TRBJ1-2; D is uncertain. The germline gives CDR1 SNHLY, CDR2 FYNNEI. This CDR3 spans 13 amino acids. Trimming took 8 bases from V and 2 from J, leaving 12 bases between them. CDR3: CASHSQPNYGYTF. The CDR3 region has the DNA TGTGCCAGCCACTCGCAGCCAAACTATGGCTACACCTTC.

This clone was recorded a few times. The chain has TRBV9 and TRBJ1-4; possibly TRBD1 for D (5 bases). From germline, CDR1 is SGDLS and CDR2 YYNGEE. V lost 6 bases, J lost 5 bases, and 17 bases lay in between. CDR3 length: 15 residues. CDR3 DNA: TGTGCCAGCACCCTAGGTCAGGGACGGAATGAAAAACTGTTTTTT. This sequence encodes CASTLGQGRNEKLFF.

The chain has TRBV5-8 and TRBJ1-1; TRBD1 matches 7 bases. The V gene's germline CDR1 is SGHTS and CDR2 YDEGEE. With 5 bases clipped from V and 3 bases from J, the junction kept 4 bases outside the gene matches. This CDR3 spans 13 amino acids. DNA for the CDR3: TGTGCCAGCAGTCCGGGACAGTACACTGAAGCTTTCTTT. Encoded protein: CASSPGQYTEAFF.

The chain couples TRBV7-8 to TRBJ2-2; TRBD2 matches 7 bases. Germline trimming cut 5 bases from V and 5 bases from J; bases unmatched to any gene: 11. The length of the CDR3 is 16 residues. Looked up from germline, CDR1 is SGHVS and CDR2 is FQNEAQ. The CDR3 spells CASSQRGLAATGELFF. CDR3 coding DNA: TGTGCCAGCAGCCAAAGGGGTCTAGCGGCAACCGGGGAGCTGTTTTTT.

The chain has TRBV3-1 (or the pseudogene TRBV3-2) and TRBJ1-1; TRBD1 might be the D (5 bases). This CDR3 is 15 amino acids long. In germline, CDR1 is LGHDT, CDR2 YNNKEL (reference sequence). Trimming stripped 1 base from V and 1 base from J, with 10 bases between. DNA of the CDR3: TGTGCCAGCAGCCAAGGCTTCGGGGGGAACACTGAAGCTTTCTTT. It yields the protein CASSQGFGGNTEAFF.

This rearrangement joins TRBV9 to TRBJ2-2; D gene uncertain. The V end lost 0 bases, the J end lost 0 bases, and 9 bases lay between the germline ends. Germline lookup yields CDR1 SGDLS and CDR2 YYNGEE. There are 16 residues in the CDR3. The CDR3 is CASSVGRVANTGELFF. CDR3 sequence (DNA): TGTGCCAGCAGCGTAGGTAGGGTCGCGAACACCGGGGAGCTGTTTTTT.

The sample holds many counts of this clone. The V and J genes are TRBV9 and TRBJ2-7; D is possibly TRBD2 (6 bases). Germline CDR1 is SGDLS and CDR2 is YYNGEE. V lost 4 bases, J lost 6 bases, and 17 bases lay in between. The length of the CDR3 is 14 residues. The CDR3 DNA reads as TGTGCCAGCAGCCCAGACGGGGGATGGGGCGAGCAGTACTTC. Translation gives CASSPDGGWGEQYF. Full variable domain (missing parts from reference TRBV9 and TRBJ2-7): DSGVTQTPKHLITATGQRVTLRCSPRSGDLSVYWYQQSLDQGLQFLIQYYNGEERAKGNILERFSAQQFPDLHSELNLSSLELGDSALYFCASSPDGGWGEQYFGPGTRLTVT.

This chain uses TRBV3-1 (or the pseudogene TRBV3-2) with TRBJ2-3; 14 bases match TRBD2. The germline V gene has CDR1 LGHDT and CDR2 YNNKEL (reference sequence). The CDR3 runs to 19 residues. V dropped 1 base and J dropped 6; count of bases not matched to a gene: 12. The CDR3 DNA reads TGTGCCAGCAGCCAAGCTAACGGACTAGCGGGAGGAGGGTGGGATACGCAGTATTTT. This encodes CASSQANGLAGGGWDTQYF.